The 5 T cell receptor beta chains below come from one sample, sequenced in a study of T-cell memory formation after mild COVID-19. TCRdb itself ran the 5' RACE reads through MiXCR, one entry per CDR3 protein. The sample has about 560,000 distinct CDR3 sequences; 15% to 20% are singletons. The material sequenced was PBMCs or a T cell subset sorted from them (not recorded which). These receptors were collected from an adult woman who had mild COVID-19 (a few samples of this study predate the infection). Cell type and time point are not known.

This clonotype was recorded a few times. V usage is TRBV20-1 and J usage is TRBJ2-3; 7 positions match TRBD2. Losses at the gene ends were 3 bases for V and 2 bases for J; bases not matched to a gene: 11. The CDR3 runs to 16 residues. Germline CDR1 reads DFQATT; CDR2 reads SNEGSKA (reference sequence). The CDR3 DNA follows: TGCAGTGCTAGCCCCCTTAGGCGGGAGAACACAGATACGCAGTATTTT. It encodes CSASPLRRENTDTQYF.

Only a few counts were recorded for this clonotype. The rearrangement links TRBV27 to TRBJ2-7, with D hard to call. The CDR3 contains 16 residues. The V end lost 5 bases, the J end lost 2 bases, and 19 bases lay between the germline ends. CDR1 is MNHEY, CDR2 SMNVEV, per germline (reference sequence). The CDR3 loop is CASSPSHGSRPYEQYF. CDR3 in DNA: TGTGCCAGCAGTCCGTCCCACGGGTCGCGGCCCTACGAGCAGTACTTC.

This clonotype has more than one count but fewer than ten. The chain recombines TRBV6-5 with TRBJ2-1; the D is unclear. CDR3 length equals 14 residues. The ends were cut back, 1 base at V and 5 bases at J, with 9 bases in the middle. Germline CDR1 MNHEY, CDR2 SVGAGI. The CDR3 bases are TGTGCCAGCAGTTACTTCACATCGGACAATGAGCAGTTCTTC. Its protein is CASSYFTSDNEQFF.

The CDR3 DNA is TGTGCCAGCCGGTCTCTTGGACAGGGACCTTCGGAGTATTTT. It translates to CASRSLGQGPSEYF. This chain uses TRBV27 with TRBJ2-3, with TRBD1 matching over 8 bases. Trimming took 8 bases from V and 13 from J; bases not matched to a gene: 17. Per the germline V gene, CDR1 is MNHEY and CDR2 is SMNVEV (reference sequence). The CDR3 is 14 residues long.

This clonotype showed up just a few times. The genes are TRBV10-3 and TRBJ1-2; D uncertain. The CDR3 is made up of 13 amino acids. V lost 4 bases to trimming and J lost 13 bases, with 19 bases between them. Germline-derived CDR1 and CDR2 are ENHRY and SYGVKD. The CDR3 here is CAISGVSTDTFTF. CDR3 sequence (DNA): TGTGCCATCAGTGGGGTCAGTACAGATACCTTCACCTTC.